These T cell receptor beta chains were read from a single sample in a study of blood T cell repertoires in COVID-19. The data were produced by immunoSEQ multiplex PCR, yet TCRdb's version contains in-frame clones alone and is incomplete. This table has about 200,000 clones, more than 80% appearing once. Specimen: peripheral blood. Receptor source: a man aged 50 to 60 with acute or convalescent COVID-19. Both conserved end residues are part of each CDR3. The D gene is left open where the match is weak. The size entry is marked missing in some rows and otherwise reads once, few, many or a size class.

>TRBJ2-2|TRBV5-1|-|TRBD2
TGCGCCAGCAGCCTCTCCGGGGGGGCCGGGGGCACCGGGGAGCTGTTTTTT
CASSLSGGAGGTGELFF
>TRBJ2-7|TRBV25-1|once|TRBD1
TGTGCCAGCAGTGCCGCGGGACAGGGGAACGAGCAGTACTTC
CASSAAGQGNEQYF
>TRBJ1-5|TRBV6-2/TRBV6-3|-|-
TGTGCCAGCAGTGATCGGTCCATGCCCCAGCATTTT
CASSDRSMPQHF
>TRBJ1-2|TRBV27|-|-
TGTGCCAGCAGTTCGCACCGGTCACCCTATGGCTACACCTTC
CASSSHRSPYGYTF
>TRBJ2-1|TRBV5-4|-|-
TGTGCCAGCAGCTTGGTCCAGGGGACCACTAATGAGCAGTTCTTC
CASSLVQGTTNEQFF
>TRBJ1-2|TRBV28|-|TRBD1
TGTGCCAGCAGTCCGGGACAGAACTATGGCTACACCTTC
CASSPGQNYGYTF
>TRBJ2-7|TRBV28|-|TRBD1
TGTGCCAGCAGTTTATCAGCACAGGGGCCCTACGAGCAGTACTTC
CASSLSAQGPYEQYF
>TRBJ2-3|TRBV5-5|once|-
TGTGCCAGCAGCTTCGAGACAGCCCGAAATACGCAGTATTTT
CASSFETARNTQYF
>TRBJ2-2|TRBV15|-|-
TGTGCCACCAGCAGAGATGGTCGGCAGGGGTTACGCACCGGGGAGCTGTTTTTT
CATSRDGRQGLRTGELFF
>TRBJ1-2|TRBV20-1|-|-
TGCAGTGCTCCCACCAGCTATGGCTACACCTTC
CSAPTSYGYTF
>TRBJ2-4|TRBV7-2|once|-
TGTGCCAGCAGCGACGCGGTAGCCAAAAACATTCAGTACTTC
CASSDAVAKNIQYF
>TRBJ2-1|TRBV7-9|once|-
TGTGCCAGCAGCTTAGCGGGGGGAAACTACAATGAGCAGTTCTTC
CASSLAGGNYNEQFF
>TRBJ1-4|TRBV15|-|TRBD1
TGTGCCACCAGCAGGGACAGGGCTAATGAAAAACTGTTTTTT
CATSRDRANEKLFF
>TRBJ2-7|TRBV28|-|TRBD1
TGTGCCAGCAGCCGGACAGGACAGACCTACGAGCAGTACTTC
CASSRTGQTYEQYF
>TRBJ1-1|TRBV5-1|once|-
TGCGCCAGCAGCTTCATGGGAGGAAACACTGAAGCTTTCTTT
CASSFMGGNTEAFF
>TRBJ2-1|TRBV14|-|-
TGTGCCAGCAGCCTAACCGGGAATCGGGTCCATGAGCAGTTCTTC
CASSLTGNRVHEQFF
>TRBJ1-6|TRBV21-1|-|-
TGTGCCAGCAGCAAGGGGTGTCGGGACAGGGATCATTCACCCCTCCACTTT
CASSKGCRDRDHSPLHF
>TRBJ1-2|TRBV30|once|-
TGTGCCTGGAGTAGCGCAGGGGTGGGCTATGGCTACACCTTC
CAWSSAGVGYGYTF
>TRBJ2-6|TRBV7-8|-|-
TGTGCCAGCAGCCCTACTGTCGTCTCTGGGGCCAACGTCCTGACTTTC
CASSPTVVSGANVLTF
>TRBJ2-7|TRBV3-1/TRBV3-2|once|TRBD1
TGTGCCAGCAGCCAAGCCGGACAGGGGGGCGAGCAGTACTTC
CASSQAGQGGEQYF
>TRBJ2-1|TRBV7-3|-|TRBD2
TGTGCCAGCAGCCCGGGGGGAGCGGGCTCCTACAATGAGCAGTTCTTC
CASSPGGAGSYNEQFF
>TRBJ1-6|TRBV5-1|once|TRBD1
TGCGCCAGCAGCATAGGACAGGAGAGGAATTCACCCCTCCACTTT
CASSIGQERNSPLHF
>TRBJ2-4|TRBV7-2|-|-
TGTGCCAGCAGCTTAGTAGAGGGACTAGCCAAAAACATTCAGTACTTC
CASSLVEGLAKNIQYF
>TRBJ2-3|TRBV9|-|-
TGTGCCAGCAGCGGCTACACAGATACGCAGTATTTT
CASSGYTDTQYF
>TRBJ2-7|TRBV28|-|TRBD2
TGTGCCAGCAGGTGGGGGGGAGCCTACGAGCAGTACTTC
CASRWGGAYEQYF
>TRBJ2-3|TRBV6-5|-|-
TGTGCCAGCAGTTACGGCAGACTCACAGATACGCAGTATTTT
CASSYGRLTDTQYF
>TRBJ1-5|TRBV29-1|-|-
TGCAGCGCAGGAGAGCTGGATCAGCCCCAGCATTTT
CSAGELDQPQHF
>TRBJ1-1|TRBV7-8|-|-
TGTGCCAGCGTACTTCACGGCAGGGCATTCAACACTGAAGCTTTCTTT
CASVLHGRAFNTEAFF
>TRBJ2-7|TRBV6-2/TRBV6-3|few|-
TGTGCCAGCAGTTACAGAACAGGGCGGGAGCAGTACTTC
CASSYRTGREQYF
>TRBJ2-5|TRBV6-6|-|TRBD1
TGTGCCAGCAGGGCGGGACAGGGGATAGAGACCCAGTACTTC
CASRAGQGIETQYF
>TRBJ2-1|TRBV27|-|TRBD1
TGTGCCAGCAGTTTAGGGACAGGGGGTAAAAATGAGCAGTTCTTC
CASSLGTGGKNEQFF
>TRBJ2-1|TRBV29-1|-|-
TGCAGCGTTGTCCGAGGAGGTTCCTACAATGAGCAGTTCTTC
CSVVRGGSYNEQFF
>TRBJ2-7|TRBV11-2|-|TRBD2
TGTGCCAGCAGCTCCGTAGCGGGAGGGGGCGAGCAGTACTTC
CASSSVAGGGEQYF
>TRBJ2-2|TRBV19|-|TRBD2
TGTGCCAGTAGTGCGACCCTAGCGGGGGGAACCGGGGAGCTGTTTTTT
CASSATLAGGTGELFF
>TRBJ2-1|TRBV11-1|once|-
TGTGCCAGCAGGATAACAGGTTACAATGAGCAGTTCTTC
CASRITGYNEQFF
>TRBJ1-4|TRBV5-1|once|TRBD1
TGCGCCAGCAGCTTGGTTTCCGGGACAGCAACTAATGAAAAACTGTTTTTT
CASSLVSGTATNEKLFF